This T cell receptor (beta chain) came from a study of T cells in Graves' hyperthyroidism and ophthalmopathy (dated by TCRdb to about 2019). Study-level background: Peripheral blood was collected at initial diagnosis, before any treatment. To identify TCR V-J signatures that set the groups apart, the researchers used a discovery cohort of about a hundred patients, made up of approximately 43 with Graves' ophthalmopathy and approximately 57 with stable Graves' hyperthyroidism. In addition, the study compared T-cell repertoires in thyroid tissue and in blood from a handful of Graves' hyperthyroidism patients. Prospective prediction of ophthalmopathy was tested in an independent validation cohort of 18 to 20 hyperthyroidism patients and roughly 16 patients who later progressed to ophthalmopathy. The 75 to 100 discovery patients were divided at random into training and test sets in a 7:3 ratio. TCR Vbeta CDR3 sequencing of around 130 peripheral blood samples (roughly 43 ophthalmopathy, 75 hyperthyroidism and approximately 17 progressor patients) is reported in the paper. Once sampling was done, hyperthyroidism patients were given methimazole at a starting dose of 30 mg daily, whereas ophthalmopathy patients were given high-dose intravenous methylprednisolone. Broader findings and caveats from the paper: In validation, the model predicted progression to ophthalmopathy with over 60% sensitivity and over 72% specificity, a median of around 6.6 months before onset. Most expanded thyroid clonotypes (frequency above 0.001) were also detected in blood, a finding suggesting that blood repertoires may reflect thyroid immune responses. Sample size was not statistically predetermined, and blinding of investigators to group allocation was not performed. A model built on a 13 V-J signature distinguished ophthalmopathy from stable hyperthyroidism, reaching 87.88% sensitivity and under 84% specificity in cross-validation and 80%/75% in testing.

In the ophthalmopathy patients, disease was moderately to severely active, with a Clinical Activity Score of 3 or more, a NOSPECS grade of 4 or more, and a duration of less than 3 months. Exclusion was applied to patients with uncontrolled infections, other autoimmune diseases, pregnancy or lactation. Diagnoses were established on the basis of clinical symptoms, serum thyroxine and TRAb, thyroid ultrasound, and orbital computed tomography. PBMCs were separated from 10 ml of fresh peripheral blood using Ficoll-Paque density gradient centrifugation. Total RNA was extracted with Trizol reagent, and quality was checked on an Agilent 2100 Bioanalyzer. The CDR3 measures 16 amino acids from cysteine to phenylalanine. CDR3 DNA is the only sequence kept; it has 48 bases, read in frame from the first base. CDR1 MNHEY and CDR2 SVGAGI were looked up in the germline V gene. V is clipped by 2 bases and J by 5 bases, and the sequence between their germline boundaries is 16 bases long.

TCR beta CDR3 regions were amplified from RNA transcripts. The TCR CDR3 was subjected to a first round of RT-PCR using the HTBI primer set and the Qiagen OneStep RT-PCR kit. Libraries were constructed in a second round of multiplex PCR, after which size selection and purification were carried out. Libraries were sequenced paired-end with 100 bp reads on an Illumina HiSeq2000. The study's own analysis went as follows. Raw data were processed with SOAPnuke, discarding reads with adapters, uncalled bases, mean Phred below 15, or no exact constant-primer or identifier match. COPE v1.2.5 was used to merge high-quality paired reads, and clonotypes were defined as unique nucleotide sequences. Clonotypes were aligned to IMGT TRBV, TRBD and TRBJ reference segments using MiTCR v1.1. The analysis included only V-J combinations with a frequency above 0.0001, which together covered roughly 99% of the repertoires. A TCS score was defined as the ratio of F50 (clonal expansion) to E x V (chaos), with BLOSUM62-based TCRdist applied between CDR3 peptides within each V-J. Welch's t-statistics and random forest reduced fewer than 600 V-J features to about 12, which were used in a naive Bayes classifier (R e1071). TCRdb trimmed public reads at Q25 via fastp, called clones via MiXCR and kept in-frame beta chains. All rows with the same CDR3 protein become a single entry with the most common DNA and genes. In this record, the V and J calls reflect TCRdb's handling and not the investigators' own analysis. Here the sample has about 640,000 distinct CDR3 sequences; under 25% occur a single time. Together, the top ten hold around a third of the sample.

Notes on this clonotype: Its specific antigen is unknown. No base quality values were provided; no much bigger clone lies one nucleotide off.

The receptor chain draws on TRBV6-5 and TRBJ1-5; the D gene identity is not certain. Material for sequencing was blood. This TCR derives from a man aged 25-45 years with Graves' ophthalmopathy. CDR3 reads: CASSYVGLGRDQPQHF. The DNA sequence is TGTGCCAGCAGTTACGTAGGCCTCGGCCGGGATCAGCCCCAGCATTTT.